A selection of T cell receptor beta chains follows, all from one sample in a study of cytomegalovirus exposure and HLA in healthy donors. Sequencing used immunoSEQ multiplex PCR; TCRdb keeps in-frame clones, though not all of them. The table includes around 300,000 clones, around 90% detected once. Material for sequencing was PBMCs. The receptors stem from a woman in her late teens or twenties in good health and CMV-seronegative. The CDR3 runs from the conserved cysteine through the conserved F or W. D genes are given only for firm matches. The size field is filled for only some rows; it gives once, few, many or a size class.

DNA	CDR3	J	D	size	V
TGTGCCAGCAGTGAACTAGCGGGGGGCACTAGCACAGATACGCAGTATTTT	CASSELAGGTSTDTQYF	TRBJ2-3	TRBD2	-	TRBV2
TGTGCCAGCAGCTTTGGGGGGAAACCTAGCACAGATACGCAGTATTTT	CASSFGGKPSTDTQYF	TRBJ2-3	-	-	TRBV7-3
TGTGCCAGTAGTATTTTCAGGGAGGAGGGATCCAACACCGGGGAGCTGTTTTTT	CASSIFREEGSNTGELFF	TRBJ2-2	-	-	TRBV19
TGTGCCAGCAGCTGGCGGGGGGGCGGCAATGAGCAGTTCTTC	CASSWRGGGNEQFF	TRBJ2-1	TRBD2	once	TRBV5-6
TGTGCCAGCAGCTTAGAAGGGGGTAGGGAGCAGTTCTTC	CASSLEGGREQFF	TRBJ2-1	-	-	TRBV7-6
TGCAGTGCCAGGACAGGGGACGAAGCTTTCTTT	CSARTGDEAFF	TRBJ1-1	TRBD1	-	TRBV20-1
TGTGCCAGCAGCTTAGGGGCCTCCGTGAGTCAGCCCCAGCATTTT	CASSLGASVSQPQHF	TRBJ1-5	-	-	TRBV7-9
TGTGCCAGCAGTTCTCTTCGACAGGGCTCTGGAAACACCATATATTTT	CASSSLRQGSGNTIYF	TRBJ1-3	TRBD1	-	TRBV6-6
TGCGCCAGCAGCTTTCGCCAGGCCTTGGGCTACACCTTC	CASSFRQALGYTF	TRBJ1-2	-	-	TRBV5-1
TGTGCCAGCAGCTTTGGGACAGGGTCTGGAAACACCATATATTTT	CASSFGTGSGNTIYF	TRBJ1-3	TRBD1	-	TRBV5-6
TGTGCCAGCAGCCATCCCGCGGGTGTTAGGGTGGCTTTCTTT	CASSHPAGVRVAFF	TRBJ1-1	-	-	TRBV13
TGTGCCAGCAGTCACAGGGGTCCTCAAGAGACCCAGTACTTC	CASSHRGPQETQYF	TRBJ2-5	TRBD1	-	TRBV27
TGTGCCAGCAGCTCTAATCGGGGTCGGGAGCAGTTCTTC	CASSSNRGREQFF	TRBJ2-1	-	-	TRBV7-2
TGCGCCAGCAGCTTGGTAGCGGGGGCCTACAATGAGCAGTTCTTC	CASSLVAGAYNEQFF	TRBJ2-1	TRBD2	-	TRBV5-1
TGTGCCAGCAGCTTAAAAAGCGGTGATTACGAGCAGTACTTC	CASSLKSGDYEQYF	TRBJ2-7	-	once	TRBV7-3
TGTGCCAGCAGGCAGGACTACGAGCAGTACTTC	CASRQDYEQYF	TRBJ2-7	-	-	TRBV6-1
TGTGCCAGCAGCGCCGTAGACAGGGAAACTGAAGCTTTCTTT	CASSAVDRETEAFF	TRBJ1-1	TRBD1	-	TRBV9
TGTGCCAGCAGTATGGACTCACAGAACACTGAAGCTTTCTTT	CASSMDSQNTEAFF	TRBJ1-1	-	-	TRBV7-9
TGTGCCAGCAGTGGGACTAGCGGGGGTCAAGAGACCCAGTACTTC	CASSGTSGGQETQYF	TRBJ2-5	TRBD2	-	TRBV5-5
TGTGCCAGCAGTGAATTCCCGGGGTCGGACACTGAAGCTTTCTTT	CASSEFPGSDTEAFF	TRBJ1-1	-	-	TRBV6-1
TGCGCCAGCAGCAGAGGACTAGCTGGGCAGGAGACCCAGTACTTC	CASSRGLAGQETQYF	TRBJ2-5	TRBD2	once	TRBV5-1
TGTGCCAGCAGCGGAACGACAGGGAACACTGAAGCTTTCTTT	CASSGTTGNTEAFF	TRBJ1-1	-	-	TRBV7-9
TGTGCCAGCAGCTTCGGGGGGCGATCTGCTGGCTACACCTTC	CASSFGGRSAGYTF	TRBJ1-2	-	-	TRBV7-6
TGTGCCAGCACCACCGGGGGCGGGGAGCTGTTTTTT	CASTTGGGELFF	TRBJ2-2	-	-	TRBV5-4
TGTGCCAGCAGTGCCTCGGGGAACACTGAAGCTTTCTTT	CASSASGNTEAFF	TRBJ1-1	-	once	TRBV6-1
TGTGCCAGCAGCTGGGGGACTAGCTCGAACACCGGGGAGCTGTTTTTT	CASSWGTSSNTGELFF	TRBJ2-2	TRBD2	-	TRBV5-4
TGCGCCAGCAGCCTGACCCCGAGCGGCGAGCAGTACTTC	CASSLTPSGEQYF	TRBJ2-7	-	-	TRBV5-1
TGTGCCAGCAGCTTTCAACAGGGGGCCCTAGAGACCCAGTACTTC	CASSFQQGALETQYF	TRBJ2-5	TRBD1	-	TRBV13
TGTGCCAGCAGTACCTTGACCGGGACAGACTACAATGAGCAGTTCTTC	CASSTLTGTDYNEQFF	TRBJ2-1	TRBD1	-	TRBV6-4
TGTGCCAGCAGCTTAGACGGACATAGCAATCAGCCCCAGCATTTT	CASSLDGHSNQPQHF	TRBJ1-5	-	-	TRBV7-9
TGTGCCAGCAGCTTGCAAGGAGGGTTGGGGGAGCAGTACTTC	CASSLQGGLGEQYF	TRBJ2-7	-	-	TRBV13
TGTGCCAGCAGTTATCAGGGGTCCACTGAAGCTTTCTTT	CASSYQGSTEAFF	TRBJ1-1	-	-	TRBV6-5
TGTGCCAGCAGTGAAGCGTTTAGCGGGGAATGGGGTGAGCAGTTCTTC	CASSEAFSGEWGEQFF	TRBJ2-1	TRBD2	-	TRBV2
TGTGCCAGCAGCGTATCCCCTTTGGAAAAACTGTTTTTT	CASSVSPLEKLFF	TRBJ1-4	-	-	TRBV9
TGCACCAGCAGCCAATCATCCTCCCTTCGAGCGGGGGCGCAAGAGACCCAGTACTTC	CTSSQSSSLRAGAQETQYF	TRBJ2-5	-	-	TRBV1
TGTGCCAGTAGTCGGATTGAAAGGGGGACTGAAGCTTTCTTT	CASSRIERGTEAFF	TRBJ1-1	-	few	TRBV19
TGCGCCAGCAGCGGGGGAGCGGGGGGGCGGCCAGATACGCAGTATTTT	CASSGGAGGRPDTQYF	TRBJ2-3	TRBD2	-	TRBV5-1
TGTGCCAGCGGTGTCAGGGGACCCTACGAGCAGTACTTC	CASGVRGPYEQYF	TRBJ2-7	-	-	TRBV2
TGTGCCAGCAGGCCAGGAGGCCCAGCAGGGGGACAGCAGTACTTC	CASRPGGPAGGQQYF	TRBJ2-7	TRBD1	-	TRBV27
TGTGCCAGCAGTGCCGGGGACAGGAGTTACGAGCAGTCCTTC	CASSAGDRSYEQSF	TRBJ2-7	TRBD1	-	TRBV6-1